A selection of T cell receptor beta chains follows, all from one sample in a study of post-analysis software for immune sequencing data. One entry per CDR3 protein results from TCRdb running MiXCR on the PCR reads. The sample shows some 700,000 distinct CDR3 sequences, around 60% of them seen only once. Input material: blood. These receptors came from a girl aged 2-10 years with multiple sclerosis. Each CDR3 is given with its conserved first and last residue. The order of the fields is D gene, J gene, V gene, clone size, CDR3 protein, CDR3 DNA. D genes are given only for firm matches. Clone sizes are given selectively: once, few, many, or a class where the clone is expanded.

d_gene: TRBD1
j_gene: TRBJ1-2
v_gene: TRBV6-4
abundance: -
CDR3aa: CASPGQGGYGYTF
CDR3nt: TGTGCCAGCCCTGGACAGGGAGGTTATGGCTACACCTTC

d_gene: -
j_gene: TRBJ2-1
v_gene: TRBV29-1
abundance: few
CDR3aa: CSHGLREQFF
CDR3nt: TGCAGCCACGGACTGAGGGAGCAGTTCTTC

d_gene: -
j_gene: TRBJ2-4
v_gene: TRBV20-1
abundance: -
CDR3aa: CSARESLAKNIQYF
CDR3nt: TGCAGTGCTAGAGAGTCCCTAGCCAAAAACATTCAGTACTTC

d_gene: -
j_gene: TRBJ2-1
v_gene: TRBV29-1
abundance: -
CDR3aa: CSVELSRVAESSYNEQFF
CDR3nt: TGCAGCGTTGAACTAAGTAGGGTCGCGGAGAGCTCCTACAATGAGCAGTTCTTC

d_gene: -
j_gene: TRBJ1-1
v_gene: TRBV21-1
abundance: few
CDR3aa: CASRGAEAFF
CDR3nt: TGTGCCAGCAGAGGGGCTGAAGCTTTCTTT

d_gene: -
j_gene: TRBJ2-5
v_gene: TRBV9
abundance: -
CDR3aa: CASSVRAHIDGETQYF
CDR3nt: TGTGCCAGCAGCGTCCGGGCTCACATCGATGGGGAGACCCAGTACTTC

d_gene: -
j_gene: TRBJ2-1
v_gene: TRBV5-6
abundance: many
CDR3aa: CASSLGPGQFF
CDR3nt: TGTGCCAGCAGTTTAGGGCCAGGGCAGTTCTTC

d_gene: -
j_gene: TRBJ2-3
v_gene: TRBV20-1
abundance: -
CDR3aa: CSAPGALRGTDTQYF
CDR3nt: TGCAGTGCTCCAGGAGCACTCCGAGGGACAGATACGCAGTATTTT

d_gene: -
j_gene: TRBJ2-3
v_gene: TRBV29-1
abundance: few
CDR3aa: CSVHPSADTQYF
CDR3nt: TGCAGCGTACACCCTAGCGCAGATACGCAGTATTTT

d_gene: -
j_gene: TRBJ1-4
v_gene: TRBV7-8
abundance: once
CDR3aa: CASSGGEANEKLFF
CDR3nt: TGTGCCAGCAGCGGAGGGGAAGCTAATGAAAAACTGTTTTTT

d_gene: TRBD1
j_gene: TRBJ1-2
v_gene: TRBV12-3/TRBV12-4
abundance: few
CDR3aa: CASRRDRVNYGYTF
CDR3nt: TGTGCCAGCAGACGGGACAGGGTTAACTATGGCTACACCTTC

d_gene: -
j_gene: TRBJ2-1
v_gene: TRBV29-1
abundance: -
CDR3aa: CSVEGTRTYNEQFF
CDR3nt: TGCAGCGTTGAGGGGACCCGAACCTACAATGAGCAGTTCTTC

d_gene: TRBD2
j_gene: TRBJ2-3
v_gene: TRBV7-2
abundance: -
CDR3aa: CASSLEGRGPGTDTQYF
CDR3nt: TGTGCCAGCAGCTTAGAGGGGAGGGGTCCCGGCACAGATACGCAGTATTTT

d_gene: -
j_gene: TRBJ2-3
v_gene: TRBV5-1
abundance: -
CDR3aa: CASSLFGRLGTDTQYF
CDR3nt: TGCGCCAGCAGCTTGTTTGGTCGATTGGGCACAGATACGCAGTATTTT

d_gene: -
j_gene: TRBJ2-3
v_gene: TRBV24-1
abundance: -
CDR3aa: CATSEGILSRNTQYF
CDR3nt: TGTGCCACCAGTGAAGGGATCCTTTCGCGGAATACGCAGTATTTT

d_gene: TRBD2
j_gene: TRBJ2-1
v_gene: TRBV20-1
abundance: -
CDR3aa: CSAERGAYNEQFF
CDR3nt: TGCAGTGCTGAGCGGGGGGCGTACAATGAGCAGTTCTTC

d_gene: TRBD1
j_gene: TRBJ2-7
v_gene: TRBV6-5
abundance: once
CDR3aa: CASSYGTGPSEQYF
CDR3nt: TGTGCCAGCAGTTACGGGACAGGTCCTTCCGAGCAGTACTTC

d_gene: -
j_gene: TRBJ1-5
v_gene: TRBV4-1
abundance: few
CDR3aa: CASSARQGPQHF
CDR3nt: TGCGCCAGCAGCGCCCGTCAGGGGCCCCAGCATTTT

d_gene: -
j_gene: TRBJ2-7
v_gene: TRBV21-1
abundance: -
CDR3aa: CASSKVQRNNTYEQYF
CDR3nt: TGTGCCAGCAGCAAAGTCCAGCGGAATAACACCTACGAGCAGTACTTC

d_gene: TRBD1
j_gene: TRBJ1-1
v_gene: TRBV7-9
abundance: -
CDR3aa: CASSPTWTGGLTEAFF
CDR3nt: TGTGCCAGCAGCCCCACTTGGACAGGGGGACTCACTGAAGCTTTCTTT

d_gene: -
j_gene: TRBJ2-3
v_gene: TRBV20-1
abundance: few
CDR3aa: CSARDGSWDTQYF
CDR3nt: TGCAGTGCTAGAGACGGCTCCTGGGATACGCAGTATTTT

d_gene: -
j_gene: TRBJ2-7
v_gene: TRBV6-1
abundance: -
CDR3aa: CASSRRTGTGSSYEQYF
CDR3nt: TGTGCCAGCAGCCGACGTACGGGTACAGGGAGCTCCTACGAGCAGTACTTC

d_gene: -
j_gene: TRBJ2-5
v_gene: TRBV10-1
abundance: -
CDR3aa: CASSEQRGGFRTQYF
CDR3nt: TGCGCCAGCAGTGAGCAGAGGGGCGGTTTTCGGACCCAGTACTTC

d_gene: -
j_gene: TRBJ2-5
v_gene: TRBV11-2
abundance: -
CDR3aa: CASSPGGVAAQETQYF
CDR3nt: TGTGCCAGCAGCCCAGGTGGGGTAGCGGCACAAGAGACCCAGTACTTC

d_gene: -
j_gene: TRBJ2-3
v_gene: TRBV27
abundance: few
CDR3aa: CASSFLTRRTQYF
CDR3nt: TGTGCCAGCAGTTTTCTTACAAGGAGAACGCAGTATTTT

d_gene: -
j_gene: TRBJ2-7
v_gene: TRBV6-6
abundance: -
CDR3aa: CASSYSKRGGSSYEQYF
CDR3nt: TGTGCCAGCAGTTACTCGAAGAGGGGGGGAAGCTCCTACGAGCAGTACTTC